This T cell receptor (beta chain) is from a study of blood T cell repertoires in COVID-19. Profiled with immunoSEQ multiplex PCR; TCRdb holds only in-frame clones, not every one. The sample has under 120,000 clones, roughly 81% seen once. Germline CDR1 reads MGHRA; CDR2 reads YSYEKL. CDR3 length: 19 amino acids. Between the trimmed V and J ends, which lost 6 bases and 5 bases, there was a span of 31 bases. The chain couples TRBV4-1 to TRBJ2-5, with a weak D call TRBD2 (6 bases). The receptor was isolated from a human donor in a cohort sampled during active COVID-19. The specimen was peripheral blood. The CDR3 here is CASSLLWQKDRGAGETQYF. Here the CDR3 DNA reads TGCGCCAGCAGTCTCCTCTGGCAAAAGGACCGAGGGGCGGGGGAGACCCAGTACTTC.